The source of this T cell receptor beta chain is a study of T-cell memory formation after mild COVID-19. Regarding the study as a whole: Pre-infection memory contained some responding clones, which suggested that cross-reactive memory had joined. In second-wave clones peaking day 37, SARS-CoV-2 specificity remained unconfirmed.

V was cut by 0 bases and J by 5 bases, with 7 bases left in between. The CDR3 consists of 14 residues. The germline CDR1 and CDR2 sequences are LNHNV and YYDKDF (reference sequence). TCRdb redid the calling of the 5' RACE reads with MiXCR, one entry per CDR3 protein. This sample carries 150,000 to 200,000 distinct CDR3 sequences, about an eighth of them seen once, and the ten largest clones take 3.3%. A word on this clonotype: Its antigen is not known.

The sample comprised PBMCs or a T cell subset sorted from them (not recorded which). This chain connects TRBV15 to TRBJ2-2, with D uncertain. The TCR was taken from a man younger than 35 who had mild COVID-19 (a few samples of this study predate the infection). Cell type and time point are not known. In DNA form, the CDR3 reads TGTGCCACCAGCAGAGAAGAGGTGACCGGGGAGCTGTTTTTT. Encoded protein: CATSREEVTGELFF.